Each of the 10 T cell receptor beta chains below was sequenced from the same sample in a study of Ad26.COV2.S vaccination and SARS-CoV-2 variants. The data were produced by immunoSEQ multiplex PCR, yet TCRdb's version contains in-frame clones alone and is incomplete. The sample gives around 320,000 clones, approximately 86% of which show up once; 2% to 2.5% is in the top ten. As for treatment: roughly 19 received Ad26.COV2.S at low or high dose, single or two shots; 5 received placebo; per-sample allocation not given. After the first vaccine or placebo injection, samples were drawn on day 63. The input for sequencing was peripheral blood, taken in a trial of Ad26.COV2.S vaccine versus placebo. The receptors here all came from a person aged 18-65 years who received the Ad26.COV2.S COVID-19 vaccine or a placebo.

This clone has only one observation. The chain is built from TRBV7-9 and TRBJ1-1; a weak D match, TRBD1 (5 bases). The germline CDR1 and CDR2 sequences are SEHNR and FQNEAQ (reference sequence). The CDR3 spans 13 residues. Trimming pared 5 bases from V and 3 bases from J, leaving 10 bases between. Written as DNA, the CDR3 is TGTGCCAGCAGCCCACAGGAGGACACTGAAGCTTTCTTT. Protein product: CASSPQEDTEAFF.

The J gene is TRBJ2-2, the V gene TRBV19; perhaps TRBD1 as D (6 bases). Between the trimmed V and J ends, which lost 6 bases and 3 bases, there was a span of 17 bases. The CDR3 extends over 16 amino acids. In germline, CDR1 is LNHDA, CDR2 SQIVND (reference sequence). The CDR3 nucleotides are TGTGCCAGTAGGTGGGGGCCTCTAGGAGACACCGGGGAGCTGTTTTTT. Its protein product is CASRWGPLGDTGELFF. Complete variable domain (other parts from reference TRBV19 and TRBJ2-2): DGGITQSPKYLFRKEGQNVTLSCEQNLNHDAMYWYRQDPGQGLRLIYYSQIVNDFQKGDIAEGYSVSREKKESFPLTVTSAQKNPTAFYLCASRWGPLGDTGELFFGEGSRLTVL.

Concerning this clone: Other DNA sequences of this sample code for an identical CDR3. The V and J genes are TRBV19 and TRBJ2-3; D might be TRBD1 or TRBD2, each matching 6 bases. The CDR3 is made up of 15 amino acids. Trimming removed 3 bases from V and 1 base from J, with 11 bases in between. Germline V gene sequence: CDR1 LNHDA, CDR2 SQIVND (reference sequence). CDR3 bases: TGTGCCAGTAGTATTGGAGGGGGTGGCACAGATACGCAGTATTTT. This sequence encodes CASSIGGGGTDTQYF.

V usage is TRBV4-2 and J usage is TRBJ1-2, with D unresolved. V gave up 0 bases and J gave up 2 bases, with 7 bases separating them. The CDR3 length is 14 residues. Per germline, CDR1 LGHNA and CDR2 YNFKEQ. This chain's CDR3 is CASSQDPPNYGYTF. Written as DNA, the CDR3 is TGTGCCAGCAGCCAAGACCCCCCAAACTATGGCTACACCTTC.

The chain recombines TRBV6-6 with TRBJ2-7; 7 bases line up with TRBD1. V shed 4 bases, J shed 6 bases, and the junction held 3 bases outside the gene matches. The CDR3 has 12 residues. Germline loops: CDR1 MNHNY, CDR2 SVGAGI (reference sequence). The CDR3 coding sequence is TGTGCCAGCAGTTTGACAGGGTTCGAGCAGTACTTC. As protein: CASSLTGFEQYF.

CDR3 amino acids: CASSPQGLNTEAFF. CDR3 nucleotide sequence: TGTGCCAGCTCACCCCAGGGTTTAAACACTGAAGCTTTCTTT. This chain joins TRBV18 and TRBJ1-1, with D possibly matching TRBD1 (5 bases). Trimming shortened V by 3 bases and J by 2 bases, and 10 bases separated the two germline ends. The CDR3 totals 14 residues. Germline V gives CDR1 KGHSH, CDR2 LQKENI.

This clone came up once. The DNA for the CDR3 is TGTGCCAGCAGCGTCCGAATGAAAACAGCTAACTATGGCTACACCTTC. It encodes CASSVRMKTANYGYTF. The chain is built from TRBV13 and TRBJ1-2; D not certain. The germline V and J ends were trimmed by 5 bases and 0 bases, with 16 bases remaining between them. Germline V gives CDR1 PRHDT, CDR2 FYEKMQ (reference sequence). The CDR3 covers 16 residues.

This clone was detected once. The chain is built from TRBV2 and TRBJ2-1, with a tentative D call TRBD2 (5 bases). With 7 bases removed from V and 6 bases from J, the gap between germline ends came to 7 bases. The germline CDR1 and CDR2 sequences are SNHLY and FYNNEI. This CDR3 is 11 amino acids long. CDR3 DNA: TGTGCCAGCATGACTATCAATGAGCAGTTCTTC. Translation: CASMTINEQFF.

The chain recombines TRBV5-4 with TRBJ1-1, with D maybe TRBD1 (5 bases). The CDR3 extends over 15 amino acids. The germline gives CDR1 SGHNT, CDR2 YYREEE (reference sequence). Trimming stripped 0 bases from V and 11 bases from J, with 20 bases between. CDR3 coding DNA: TGTGCCAGCAGCTTGGCCCACGTTGGGCAGGGTGAGGCTTTCTTT. It codes for CASSLAHVGQGEAFF.

J is TRBJ1-4 and V is TRBV6-6; D remains ambiguous. The CDR3 is made up of 13 amino acids. Germline lookup yields CDR1 MNHNY and CDR2 SVGAGI (reference sequence). V was cut by 2 bases and J by 3 bases, with 4 bases left in between. The CDR3 nucleotides are TGTGCCAGCAGTTACAGGTCTAATGAAAAACTGTTTTTT. This translates into CASSYRSNEKLFF.